This TCR beta chain was observed in a study of blood T cells in healthy people across ages. This clonotype turned up a few times. The authors ran a second PCR of about 6 to 12 cycles using a sample-barcoded 5' primer and a J-beta primer mix. The template-switch adaptor was a 5' adaptor with 12 random nucleotides. It tagged each cDNA molecule. MiXCR, run by TCRdb on the 5' RACE reads, gives a single entry per CDR3 protein. The sample has 800,000 to 1,300,000 distinct CDR3 sequences, 20% to 25% seen once. After removal of 2 bases from V and 5 bases from J, the junction contained 16 bases not matched to a gene. CDR3 length: 18 amino acids. Per germline, CDR1 LGHNA and CDR2 YNFKEQ. The sample was also reused in another study, on T cells of mothers and their children. This second report adds: In this cohort, donors were a few healthy Caucasian mothers plus their six children.

The specimen was blood. This TCR was recovered from a girl between 2 and 10 years old in good health. The chain has TRBV4-2 and TRBJ2-5; 8 bases line up with TRBD2. CDR3 sequence: CASSQSGGGLASLETQYF. CDR3 in DNA: TGTGCCAGCAGCCAATCGGGAGGAGGACTAGCCTCTCTGGAGACCCAGTACTTC.